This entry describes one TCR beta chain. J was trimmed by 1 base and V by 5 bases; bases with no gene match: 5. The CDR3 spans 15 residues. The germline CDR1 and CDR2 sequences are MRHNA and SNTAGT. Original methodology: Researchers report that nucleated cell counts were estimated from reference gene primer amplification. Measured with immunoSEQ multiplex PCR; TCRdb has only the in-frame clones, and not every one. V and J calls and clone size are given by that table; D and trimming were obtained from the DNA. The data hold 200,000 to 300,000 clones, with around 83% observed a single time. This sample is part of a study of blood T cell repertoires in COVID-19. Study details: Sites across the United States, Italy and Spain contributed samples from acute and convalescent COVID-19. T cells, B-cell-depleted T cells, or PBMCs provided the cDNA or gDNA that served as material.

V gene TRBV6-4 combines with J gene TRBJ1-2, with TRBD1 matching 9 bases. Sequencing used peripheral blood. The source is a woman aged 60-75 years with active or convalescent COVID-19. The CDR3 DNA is TGTGCCAGCAGTTCCGGGACAGGGAATAACTATGGCTACACCTTC. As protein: CASSSGTGNNYGYTF.